The 32 T cell receptor beta chains in this list originate from one sample, sequenced in a study of CDR3 diversity in severe acne (dated by TCRdb to between 2018 and 2021). The library was made by PCR. Sequenced on an Illumina HiSeq 2000. TCRdb trimmed the raw reads at Q25, called clones with MiXCR and kept productive beta chains. Each entry merges the rows of one CDR3 protein and shows their most common DNA and genes. The sample includes some 90,000 distinct CDR3 sequences, with 45% to 50% observed a single time. 9.5% to 13% of the sample is in the top ten clones. The sequenced sample was blood. All receptors derive from a male donor in good health, serving as a control.

This clonotype occurred many times. The chain is built from TRBV14 and TRBJ2-2, with D possibly being TRBD1 or TRBD2 (6 bases each). CDR1 and CDR2 (germline): SGHDN, FVKESK. Trimming stripped 2 bases from V and 0 bases from J, with 10 bases between. This CDR3 has 16 residues. The chain's CDR3 is CASSQRGPTNTGELFF. The CDR3 nucleotides are TGTGCCAGCAGCCAACGGGGGCCCACGAACACCGGGGAGCTGTTTTTT.

At least ten counts were recorded for this clonotype. This rearrangement joins TRBV28 to TRBJ1-2, with D hard to call. V was pared by 3 bases and J by 1 base, with 9 bases between. This CDR3 has 14 residues. Germline V gene lookup returns CDR1 MDHEN and CDR2 SYDVKM. Written as DNA, the CDR3 is TGTGCCAGCAGTTTTTTACGGGATAACTATGGCTACACCTTC. Its protein product is CASSFLRDNYGYTF.

This clonotype occurred once. A much larger clone sits a single nucleotide away, making a read error possible. The chain joins TRBV2 to TRBJ1-5; the D gene is possibly TRBD1 (5 bases). The CDR3 contains 14 residues. CDR1 SNHLY and CDR2 FYNNEI come from the germline V gene. The CDR3 DNA reads as TGTGCCAGCAGGGGGGTGCGTGGCAATCGGCCCCAGCATTTT. This sequence encodes CASRGVRGNRPQHF.

As to this clonotype: At one of its ends the junction is not consistent with the germline gene, which may arise from a read error. V is TRBV7-7 and J is TRBJ2-3; 9 bases align to TRBD2. The CDR3 is 15 amino acids. Germline assignment: CDR1 SSHAT and CDR2 FNYEAQ (reference sequence). The CDR3 bases are TGTGCTAGCAGCCCTAGCGGGACTAGCACAGATACGCAGTATTTT. Encoded protein: CASSPSGTSTDTQYF.

The rearrangement uses TRBV20-1 and TRBJ1-1; possibly TRBD1 for D (5 bases). CDR1 DFQATT and CDR2 SNEGSKA come from the germline V gene (reference sequence). Trimming pared 0 bases from V and 10 bases from J, leaving 15 bases between. The CDR3 is 13 residues long. The CDR3 is CSARDASGGVAFF. CDR3 sequence (DNA): TGCAGTGCTAGAGATGCTAGCGGGGGGGTAGCTTTCTTT.

Details on this clonotype: A junction boundary mismatches the germline segment, possibly from a read error. The rearrangement uses TRBV6-5 and TRBJ1-1; tentatively, D is TRBD1 (5 bases). The CDR3 is made up of 13 amino acids. CDR1 and CDR2 (germline): MNHEY, SVGAGI. In DNA form, the CDR3 reads TGTGCCAGCAGCCCAGGGCCGAGCACTGAAGCTCTCTTT. This gives the protein CASSPGPSTEALF.

The rearrangement links TRBV6-6 to TRBJ1-4; D not certain. The CDR3 runs 13 residues. Germline V gives CDR1 MNHNY, CDR2 SVGAGI (reference sequence). V dropped 0 bases and J dropped 12 bases, with 11 bases sitting between them. In nucleotides, the CDR3 is TGTGCCAGCAGTTACTCACAGAGGGTAGAACTGTTTTTT. Its protein product is CASSYSQRVELFF.

Note on this clonotype: The DNA is left out, because the CDR3 cannot be placed on it with certainty; the CDR3 is given as TCRdb lists it. This chain joins TRBV2 and TRBJ1-1; TRBD1 reflects the table's D call only, with no check against the DNA. Germline loops: CDR1 SNHLY, CDR2 FYNNEI. The CDR3 numbers 21 amino acids, ends counted. The CDR3 here is CASRGSGWLESPLHFGTEAFF.

The chain has TRBV12-5 and TRBJ1-3; D gene unclear. Germline CDR1 and CDR2: LGHNT and FRNRAP. V was trimmed by 7 bases and J by 3 bases, leaving 10 bases between them. This CDR3 has 13 amino acids. The CDR3 here is CASETSNGNTIYF. The CDR3 DNA follows: TGTGCTAGTGAAACCAGTAATGGAAACACCATATATTTT.

This clonotype was counted only a few times. The V and J genes are TRBV7-9 and TRBJ2-7, with TRBD1 matching 8 bases. This CDR3 contains 15 residues. V was pared by 5 bases and J by 0 bases, with 6 bases of the junction left unmatched. Germline-derived CDR1 and CDR2 are SEHNR and FQNEAQ (reference sequence). CDR3 protein: CASSTRTGTSYEQYF. The CDR3, as DNA: TGTGCCAGCAGCACCCGGACAGGGACCTCCTACGAGCAGTACTTC.

In its sample, this clonotype was seen a few times. The chain uses TRBV25-1 and TRBJ1-1; TRBD1 might be the D (5 bases). V was clipped by 10 bases and J by 0 bases, with 12 bases between them. The CDR3 is 13 residues long. Germline values: CDR1 MGHDK, CDR2 SYGVNS. The CDR3 DNA follows: TGTGCCACAAAGACAGAAATGAACACTGAAGCTTTCTTT. This codes for CATKTEMNTEAFF.

The chain couples TRBV24-1 to TRBJ2-1; 9 bases line up with TRBD1. The CDR3 extends over 16 amino acids. The germline V gene has CDR1 KGHDR and CDR2 SFDVKD. V lost 5 bases and J lost 4; bases outside the gene matches: 8. Here the CDR3 reads CATSGWDRAGYNEQFF. CDR3 DNA sequence: TGTGCCACCAGTGGTTGGGACAGGGCGGGATACAATGAGCAGTTCTTC.

The chain uses TRBV9 and TRBJ2-2; the match to TRBD2 covers 11 bases. CDR1 SGDLS and CDR2 YYNGEE come from the germline V gene. CDR3 length: 20 residues. The V gene end was trimmed by 6 bases and the J gene end by 2 bases; junction bases not matched to a gene: 18. The CDR3 sequence: CASNGEGRLAGIRNTGELFF. DNA for the CDR3: TGTGCCAGCAACGGGGAAGGACGACTAGCGGGAATAAGAAACACCGGGGAGCTGTTTTTT.

The table lists this clonotype with a few counts. The J gene is TRBJ2-5, the V gene TRBV3-1, with D unclear. CDR3 length: 14 amino acids. Trimming removed 1 base from V and 2 bases from J, with 8 bases in between. Germline V lookup: CDR1 LGHDT, CDR2 YNNKEL (reference sequence). The CDR3: CASSQGQEQETQYF. DNA of the CDR3: TGTGCCAGCAGCCAAGGGCAGGAACAAGAGACCCAGTACTTC.

This clonotype was recorded many times. The rearrangement uses TRBV3-1 and TRBJ1-1; D gene unclear. This CDR3 comprises 12 residues. Deletions cut 3 bases from V and 8 bases from J, with 10 bases between. Germline CDR1 and CDR2: LGHDT and YNNKEL (reference sequence). The CDR3 reads CASSHGPLEAFF. The CDR3 DNA reads as TGTGCCAGCAGCCACGGACCCCTGGAAGCTTTCTTT.

There are many counts of this clonotype. The chain carries TRBV24-1 and TRBJ2-2; TRBD2 agrees at 10 bases. The CDR3 covers 15 residues. The junction had 6 bases not matched to a gene; V was cut back by 5 bases and J by 7 bases. Germline lookup yields CDR1 KGHDR and CDR2 SFDVKD. The CDR3 region is CATSVSGGAGGELFF. As DNA, the CDR3 is TGTGCCACCAGTGTGAGCGGGGGGGCCGGCGGGGAGCTGTTTTTT.

In this sample, this clonotype turned up a few times. The V and J genes are TRBV7-9 and TRBJ2-7, with TRBD2 matching over 11 bases. V gave up 0 bases and J gave up 3 bases; unmatched junction bases: 4. From germline, CDR1 is SEHNR and CDR2 FQNEAQ (reference sequence). The length of the CDR3 is 16 residues. This CDR3 reads CASSLASGRAVYEQYF. The CDR3 coding sequence is TGTGCCAGCAGCTTAGCTAGCGGGAGGGCCGTCTACGAGCAGTACTTC.

CDR3 region: CASSLGRGYTEAFF. The CDR3 DNA reads TGTGCCAGCAGCTTAGGACGGGGTTACACTGAAGCTTTCTTT. The chain combines TRBV25-1 with TRBJ1-1; D unclear. In germline, CDR1 is MGHDK, CDR2 SYGVNS. CDR3 length equals 14 residues. With 6 bases removed from V and 3 bases from J, the gap between germline ends came to 14 bases.

The rearrangement links TRBV6-6 to TRBJ1-2; 7 bases fit TRBD1. Germline CDR1 and CDR2: MNHNY and SVGAGI (reference sequence). V dropped 2 bases and J dropped 7; count of bases not matched to a gene: 7. This CDR3 comprises 14 residues. For the CDR3, the DNA is TGTGCCAGCAGTTACACTGAGGGGGCCTCTGGCTACACCTTC. It translates to CASSYTEGASGYTF.

The chain is built from TRBV29-1 and TRBJ2-5, with D possibly being TRBD2 (5 bases). Germline V gene data show CDR1 as SQVTM and CDR2 as ANQGSEA. CDR3 length equals 15 residues. Trimming cost V 0 bases and J 1 base, with 12 bases left between them. CDR3 region: CSVEDSERTQETQYF. CDR3 DNA: TGCAGCGTTGAAGATTCGGAGCGGACCCAAGAGACCCAGTACTTC. The full variable domain, its missing parts supplied by reference TRBV29-1 and TRBJ2-5, is SAVISQKPSRDICQRGTSLTIQCQVDSQVTMMFWYRQQPGQSLTLIATANQGSEATYESGFVIDKFPISRPNLTFSTLTVSNMSPEDSSIYLCSVEDSERTQETQYFGPGTRLLVL.

This chain connects TRBV9 to TRBJ1-3; D gene uncertain. The CDR3 has 15 amino acids. Germline lookup yields CDR1 SGDLS and CDR2 YYNGEE. The germline V and J ends were trimmed by 4 bases and 8 bases, with 19 bases remaining between them. The CDR3 DNA reads as TGTGCCAGCAGCCCCCGCTCCAGTAAGGTGGACACCATATATTTT. The encoded protein is CASSPRSSKVDTIYF.

This clonotype showed up just a few times. The V and J genes are TRBV20-1 and TRBJ1-1; possible D gene TRBD1, 6 bases. Trimming stripped 5 bases from V and 0 bases from J, with 16 bases between. CDR1 and CDR2 (germline): DFQATT, SNEGSKA (reference sequence). This CDR3 is 15 amino acids long. The CDR3 loop reads CSAPRVQGMNTEAFF. The CDR3 DNA is TGCAGTGCTCCCCGGGTTCAGGGGATGAACACTGAAGCTTTCTTT.

To note about this clonotype: A much larger clone differs from this one at a single base, so this may be a read error. The chain has TRBV29-1 and TRBJ1-1; a weak D match, TRBD1 (6 bases). The CDR3 runs 13 residues. The germline V gene encodes CDR1 SQVTM and CDR2 ANQGSEA. The V gene lost 6 bases and the J gene lost 10 bases, with 21 bases spanning the gap. This chain's CDR3 is CSVVWTVDSGAFF. CDR3 bases: TGCAGCGTAGTCTGGACAGTGGATTCAGGAGCTTTCTTT.

V is TRBV11-3 and J is TRBJ2-3, with 7 bases fitting TRBD2. The J segment lost 4 bases and the V segment lost 5 bases, leaving 12 bases of the junction unmatched. The germline CDR1 and CDR2 sequences are SGHNT and YENEEA. The CDR3 has 16 amino acids. In DNA form, the CDR3 reads TGTGCCAGCAGCCCCAGCCTGGCGGGAGTCGCAGATACGCAGTATTTT. It yields the protein CASSPSLAGVADTQYF.

This clonotype appeared many times. The genes are TRBV7-3 and TRBJ2-3; 10 bases agree with TRBD2. Germline assignment: CDR1 SGHTA and CDR2 FQGTGA. V shed 4 bases, J shed 4 bases, and the junction held 5 bases outside the gene matches. The CDR3 loop spans 15 amino acids. The DNA of the CDR3 is TGTGCCAGCAGCTCGAGCGGGGGGGCGTCAGATACGCAGTATTTT. The encoded protein is CASSSSGGASDTQYF.

This clonotype was observed a few times. CDR3 amino acids: CASSLENGGGSPLHF. In DNA form, the CDR3 reads TGTGCCAGCAGCTTGGAGAACGGTGGAGGTTCACCCCTCCACTTT. The chain couples TRBV5-6 to TRBJ1-6; D call uncertain. The CDR3 contains 15 residues. The germline CDR1 and CDR2 sequences are SGHDT and YYEEEE. Trimming stripped 0 bases from V and 9 bases from J, with 13 bases between.

This clonotype was recorded once. The CDR3 region is CASSIQAQLNYGYTF. The CDR3 bases are TGTGCCAGTAGTATTCAGGCCCAGCTTAACTATGGCTACACCTTC. The chain joins TRBV19 to TRBJ1-2, with no clear D. Germline CDR1 is LNHDA and CDR2 is SQIVND (reference sequence). V was trimmed by 3 bases and J by 1 base, leaving 12 bases between them. The length of the CDR3 is 15 residues.

The chain carries TRBV15 and TRBJ1-5; D not resolved. V lost 3 bases to trimming and J lost 3 bases, with 12 bases between them. Germline assignment: CDR1 LNHNV and CDR2 YYDKDF (reference sequence). The CDR3 sequence is 15 residues long. The CDR3 spells CATSSLGRNNQPQHF. The CDR3 region has the DNA TGTGCCACCAGCAGCCTTGGACGTAACAATCAGCCCCAGCATTTT.

Details on this clonotype: A read error may explain this, as a much larger clone is one base away. The chain is built from TRBV12-3 or TRBV12-4 and TRBJ1-3; D not certain. Trimming removed 6 bases from V and 0 bases from J, with 9 bases in between. The CDR3 consists of 14 residues. CDR3 in amino acids: CASRRGSSGNTIYF. CDR3 coding DNA: TGTGCCAGCAGACGGGGAAGCTCTGGAAACACCATATATTTT.

The table lists this clonotype with many counts. The genes are TRBV18 and TRBJ2-1; 7 bases match TRBD2. The trim removed 4 bases at V and 3 bases at J, leaving 6 bases unmatched. CDR3 size: 15 residues. Germline assignment: CDR1 KGHSH and CDR2 LQKENI. CDR3 sequence (DNA): TGTGCCAGCTCACTTCGGGCGGGAGACTACAATGAGCAGTTCTTC. Translation gives CASSLRAGDYNEQFF.

This clonotype was detected a few times. The chain is built from TRBV25-1 and TRBJ2-3; TRBD2 aligns across 11 bases. The CDR3 length is 18 residues. The germline CDR1 and CDR2 sequences are MGHDK and SYGVNS. V lost 3 bases, J lost 1 base, and 9 bases stayed unmatched. Written as DNA, the CDR3 is TGTGCCAGCAGTGACGGGCTAGCGGGAGGTACCCGCACAGATACGCAGTATTTT. It is translated as CASSDGLAGGTRTDTQYF.

This clonotype was counted between two and nine times. The chain couples TRBV5-1 to TRBJ2-7; no reliable D call. In germline, CDR1 is SGHRS, CDR2 YFSETQ. The V end was cut by 0 bases, the J end by 2 bases, with 12 bases between. The CDR3 extends over 15 amino acids. The CDR3 loop reads CASSLAGTSAYEQYF. In DNA, the CDR3 is TGCGCCAGCAGCTTGGCAGGTACCTCCGCCTACGAGCAGTACTTC.